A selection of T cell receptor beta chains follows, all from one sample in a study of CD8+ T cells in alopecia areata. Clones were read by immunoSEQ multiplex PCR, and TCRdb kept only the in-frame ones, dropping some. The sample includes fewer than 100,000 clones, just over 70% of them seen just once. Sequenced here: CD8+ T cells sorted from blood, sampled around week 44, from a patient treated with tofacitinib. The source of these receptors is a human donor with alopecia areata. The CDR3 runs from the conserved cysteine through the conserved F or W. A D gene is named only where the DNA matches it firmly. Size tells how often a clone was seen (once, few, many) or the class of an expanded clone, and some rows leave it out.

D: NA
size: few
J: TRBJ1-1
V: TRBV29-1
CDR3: CSVDAPVGNTEAFF
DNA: TGCAGCGTTGACGCCCCAGTGGGGAACACTGAAGCTTTCTTT

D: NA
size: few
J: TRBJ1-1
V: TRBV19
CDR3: CASSPVLGALEAFF
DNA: TGTGCCAGTAGTCCGGTCCTAGGGGCGCTTGAAGCTTTCTTT

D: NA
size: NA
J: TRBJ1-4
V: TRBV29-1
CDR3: CSVEVQSPSNEKLFF
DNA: TGCAGCGTTGAAGTTCAGTCCCCCTCCAATGAAAAACTGTTTTTT

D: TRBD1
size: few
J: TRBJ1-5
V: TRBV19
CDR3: CAISTGSSNQPQHF
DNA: TGTGCCATTTCGACAGGGAGTAGCAATCAGCCCCAGCATTTT

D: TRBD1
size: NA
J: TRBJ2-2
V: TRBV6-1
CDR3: CASSEGTGHTGELFF
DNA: TGTGCCAGCAGTGAAGGGACAGGGCACACCGGGGAGCTGTTTTTT

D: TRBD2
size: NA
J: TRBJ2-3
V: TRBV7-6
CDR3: CASSSGLAGGPVGDTQYF
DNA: TGTGCCAGCAGCTCCGGACTAGCGGGGGGGCCGGTTGGGGATACGCAGTATTTT

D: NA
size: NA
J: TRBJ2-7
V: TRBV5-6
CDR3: CASSSLTDSIYEQYF
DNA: TGTGCCAGCAGCTCCCTTACGGACAGTATCTACGAGCAGTACTTC

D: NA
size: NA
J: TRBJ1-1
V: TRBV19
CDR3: CASSMDGSMSEAFF
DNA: TGTGCCAGTAGTATGGACGGTAGTATGTCTGAAGCTTTCTTT

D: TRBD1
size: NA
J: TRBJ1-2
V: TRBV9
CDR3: CASTPGQGSGYTF
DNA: TGTGCCAGCACTCCTGGACAGGGAAGTGGCTACACCTTC

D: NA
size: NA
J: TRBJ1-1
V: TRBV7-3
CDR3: CASSLIGLEGGRVNTEAFF
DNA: TGTGCCAGCAGCTTAATAGGGCTGGAAGGTGGACGGGTGAACACTGAAGCTTTCTTT

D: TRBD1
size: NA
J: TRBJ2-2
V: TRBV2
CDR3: CASRVGQGDAGELFF
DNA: TGTGCCAGCAGGGTGGGACAGGGAGACGCCGGGGAGCTGTTTTTT

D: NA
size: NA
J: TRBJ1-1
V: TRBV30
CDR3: CAWIRDTKNTEAFF
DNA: TGTGCCTGGATTCGGGACACGAAGAACACTGAAGCTTTCTTT

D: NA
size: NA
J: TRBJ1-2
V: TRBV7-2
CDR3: CASSLMGVDGYTF
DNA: TGTGCCAGCAGCTTAATGGGGGTGGATGGCTACACCTTC

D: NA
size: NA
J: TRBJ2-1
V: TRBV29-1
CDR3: CSLGRGFYNEQFF
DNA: TGCAGCTTGGGCAGAGGCTTCTACAATGAGCAGTTCTTC

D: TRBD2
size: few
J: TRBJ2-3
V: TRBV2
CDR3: CASSVRLAGATDTQYF
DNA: TGTGCCAGCAGTGTAAGGCTAGCGGGAGCCACAGATACGCAGTATTTT

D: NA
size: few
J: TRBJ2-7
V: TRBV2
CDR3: CASTDSSGSSYEQYF
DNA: TGTGCCAGTACCGACAGTTCGGGAAGCTCCTACGAGCAGTACTTC

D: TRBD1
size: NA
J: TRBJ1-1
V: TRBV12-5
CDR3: CASGGTGLDTEAFF
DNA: TGTGCTAGTGGCGGGACAGGGTTAGACACTGAAGCTTTCTTT

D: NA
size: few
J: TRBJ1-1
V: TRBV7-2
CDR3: CASSGSYWRNTEAFF
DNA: TGTGCCAGCAGCGGGTCTTATTGGAGGAACACTGAAGCTTTCTTT

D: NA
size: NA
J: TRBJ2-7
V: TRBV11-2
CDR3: CASSFGPGDTYEQYF
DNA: NA

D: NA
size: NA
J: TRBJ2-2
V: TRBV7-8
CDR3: CASSSGAGTPTTRANTGELFF
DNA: TGTGCCAGCAGCTCAGGGGCCGGGACTCCGACGACGAGGGCAAACACCGGGGAGCTGTTTTTT

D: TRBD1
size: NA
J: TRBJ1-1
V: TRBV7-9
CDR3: CASSCAPKRGPNTEAFF
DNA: TGTGCCAGCAGCTGTGCCCCGAAAAGGGGGCCCAACACTGAAGCTTTCTTT

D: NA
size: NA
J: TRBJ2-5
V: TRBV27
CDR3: CASSLRMEGLKGETQYF
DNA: TGTGCCAGCAGTTTACGGATGGAGGGTCTGAAAGGAGAGACCCAGTACTTC

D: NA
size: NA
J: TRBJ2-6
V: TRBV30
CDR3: CANGLSGANVLTF
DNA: TGTGCGAATGGACTCTCTGGGGCCAACGTCCTGACTTTC

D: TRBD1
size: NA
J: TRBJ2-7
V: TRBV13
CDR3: CASSSRRQGPYEQYF
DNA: TGTGCCAGCAGCTCCCGAAGACAGGGCCCCTACGAGCAGTACTTC

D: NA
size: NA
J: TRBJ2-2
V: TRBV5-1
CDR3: CASSLRDTRDYTGELFF
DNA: TGCGCCAGCAGCTTGAGGGACACCCGTGACTACACCGGGGAGCTGTTTTTT

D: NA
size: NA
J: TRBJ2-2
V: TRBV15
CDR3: CATSRAGSTGELFF
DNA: TGTGCCACCAGCAGAGCAGGGAGCACCGGGGAGCTGTTTTTT

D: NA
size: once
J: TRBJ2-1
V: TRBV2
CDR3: CASREQANNEQFF
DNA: TGTGCCAGCAGGGAACAGGCAAACAATGAGCAGTTCTTC

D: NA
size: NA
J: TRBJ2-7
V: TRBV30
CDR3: CAYDEKQNEQYF
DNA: TGTGCCTACGACGAAAAACAGAACGAGCAGTACTTC

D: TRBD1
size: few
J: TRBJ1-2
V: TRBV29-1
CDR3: CSDWTGEGHGYTF
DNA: TGCAGCGACTGGACAGGGGAAGGTCATGGCTACACCTTC

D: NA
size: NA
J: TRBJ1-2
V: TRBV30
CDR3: CAWTPGGANYGYTF
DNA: TGTGCCTGGACCCCCGGGGGGGCTAACTATGGCTACACCTTC

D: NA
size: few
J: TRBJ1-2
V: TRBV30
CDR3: CACSRLGIIDYGYTF
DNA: TGTGCCTGCTCTCGGTTGGGGATTATAGACTATGGCTACACCTTC

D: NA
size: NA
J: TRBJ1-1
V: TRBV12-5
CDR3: CASGLSRNTEAFF
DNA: TGTGCTAGTGGTTTGTCCAGGAACACTGAAGCTTTCTTT

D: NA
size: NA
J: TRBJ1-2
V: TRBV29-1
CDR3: CSDRDTHYGYTF
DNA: TGCAGCGACCGGGACACTCACTATGGCTACACCTTC

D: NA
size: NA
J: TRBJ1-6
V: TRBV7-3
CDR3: CASSPPDRRSETSPLHF
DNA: TGTGCCAGCAGCCCCCCGGACAGAAGGTCAGAAACTTCACCCCTCCACTTT

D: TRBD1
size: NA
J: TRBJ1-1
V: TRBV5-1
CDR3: CASGRTGTTEAFF
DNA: TGCGCCAGCGGGCGGACAGGTACCACTGAAGCTTTCTTT

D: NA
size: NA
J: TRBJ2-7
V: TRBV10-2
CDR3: CASKIQGFNEQYF
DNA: TGCGCCAGCAAAATACAGGGTTTCAACGAGCAGTACTTC

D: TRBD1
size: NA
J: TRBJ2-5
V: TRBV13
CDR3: CASSPRQGGETQYF
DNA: TGTGCCAGCAGCCCGCGACAGGGTGGGGAGACCCAGTACTTC

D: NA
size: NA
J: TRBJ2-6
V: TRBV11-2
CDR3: CASSLGQGPGANVLTF
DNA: TGTGCCAGCAGCTTAGGGCAGGGCCCTGGGGCCAACGTCCTGACTTTC

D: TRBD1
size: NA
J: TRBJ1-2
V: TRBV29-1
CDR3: CSARQGESHYGYTF
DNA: TGCAGCGCGAGACAGGGGGAGTCTCACTATGGCTACACCTTC

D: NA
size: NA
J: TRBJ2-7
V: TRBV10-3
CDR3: CATSGEYEQYF
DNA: TGTGCCACCTCAGGGGAGTACGAGCAGTACTTC

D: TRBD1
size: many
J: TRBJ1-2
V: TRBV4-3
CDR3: CASSQALDRARGYTF
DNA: TGCGCCAGCAGCCAAGCCCTGGACAGGGCCCGTGGCTACACCTTC

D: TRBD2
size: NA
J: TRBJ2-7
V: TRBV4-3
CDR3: CASSQDASGAYEQYF
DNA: TGCGCCAGCAGCCAAGATGCTAGCGGAGCCTACGAGCAGTACTTC

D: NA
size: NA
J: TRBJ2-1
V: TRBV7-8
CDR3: CASSTGSYNEQFF
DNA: TGTGCCAGCAGCACCGGGAGTTACAATGAGCAGTTCTTC

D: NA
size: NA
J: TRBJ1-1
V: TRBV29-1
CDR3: CSVEDREGRTEAFF
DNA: TGCAGCGTTGAAGATCGGGAAGGGCGGACTGAAGCTTTCTTT

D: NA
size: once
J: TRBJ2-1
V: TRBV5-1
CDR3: CASSATGTNEQFF
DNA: TGCGCCAGCAGCGCCACAGGGACCAATGAGCAGTTCTTC

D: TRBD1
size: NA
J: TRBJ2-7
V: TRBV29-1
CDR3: CSVVVTGEYEQYF
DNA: TGCAGCGTGGTCGTGACAGGGGAATACGAGCAGTACTTC

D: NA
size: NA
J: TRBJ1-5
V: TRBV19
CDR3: CASSIVPGRNQPQHF
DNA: TGTGCCAGTAGTATAGTCCCAGGGCGCAATCAGCCCCAGCATTTT

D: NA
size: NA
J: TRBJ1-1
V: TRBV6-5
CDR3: CASSPGGTEAFF
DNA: TGTGCCAGCAGTCCGGGTGGAACTGAAGCTTTCTTT

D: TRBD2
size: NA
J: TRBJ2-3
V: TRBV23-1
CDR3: CASRVAGGADTQYF
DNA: TGCGCCAGCAGGGTAGCGGGGGGCGCAGATACGCAGTATTTT

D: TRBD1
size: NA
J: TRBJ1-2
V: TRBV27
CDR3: CASSSRTGREHYGYTF
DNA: TGTGCCAGCAGTTCGAGGACAGGGAGGGAACACTATGGCTACACCTTC

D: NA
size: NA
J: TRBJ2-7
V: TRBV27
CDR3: CASSSPGQTYEQYF
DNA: TGTGCCAGCAGCTCCCCCGGACAGACCTACGAGCAGTACTTC

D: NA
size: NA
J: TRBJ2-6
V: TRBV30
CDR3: CAWSFSGANVLTF
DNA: TGTGCCTGGAGTTTCTCTGGGGCCAACGTCCTGACTTTC

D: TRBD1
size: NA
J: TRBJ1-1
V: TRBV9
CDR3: CASSRRTGNTEAFF
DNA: TGTGCCAGCAGCAGAAGGACAGGGAACACTGAAGCTTTCTTT

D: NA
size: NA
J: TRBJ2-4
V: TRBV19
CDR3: CASNPDGDGLPIQYF
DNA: TGTGCCAGTAATCCTGACGGGGACGGACTGCCCATTCAGTACTTC

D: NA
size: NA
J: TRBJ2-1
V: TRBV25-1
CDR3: CASSAVAWAADTYNEQFF
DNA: TGTGCCAGCAGTGCAGTTGCATGGGCGGCGGATACCTACAATGAGCAGTTCTTC

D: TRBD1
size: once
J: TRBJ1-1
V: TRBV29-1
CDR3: CSFSDRVNTEAFF
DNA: TGCAGCTTTTCGGACAGGGTGAACACTGAAGCTTTCTTT

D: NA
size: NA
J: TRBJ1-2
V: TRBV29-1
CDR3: CSVEGEDGANYGYTF
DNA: TGCAGCGTTGAAGGCGAGGACGGTGCTAACTATGGCTACACCTTC

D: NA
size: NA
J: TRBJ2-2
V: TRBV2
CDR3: CASSSNYGELFF
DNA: TGTGCCAGCAGCTCTAATTACGGGGAGCTGTTTTTT

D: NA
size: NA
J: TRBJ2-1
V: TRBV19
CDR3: CACGPQRNEQFF
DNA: TGTGCCTGCGGACCCCAGAGGAATGAGCAGTTCTTC

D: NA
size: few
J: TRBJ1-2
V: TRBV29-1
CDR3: CSVTGYGYTF
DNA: TGCAGCGTTACTGGCTATGGCTACACCTTC